One and the same sample provided the 19 T cell receptor beta chains below, sequenced in a study of blood T cells in healthy people across ages. It was with a sample-barcoded 5' primer and a J-beta primer mix that a second PCR of roughly 7 to 12 cycles was run. From the 5' RACE reads, TCRdb called clonotypes with MiXCR, one entry per CDR3 protein. Of roughly 1,700,000 distinct CDR3 sequences listed, roughly 28% are singletons. Material for sequencing was blood. The receptor source for this set is a woman in her twenties or thirties in good health.

Many counts were recorded for this clonotype. The chain carries TRBV29-1 and TRBJ1-2; a possible D gene is TRBD1 (5 bases). Germline V gene data show CDR1 as SQVTM and CDR2 as ANQGSEA. The V end lost 7 bases, the J end lost 4 bases, and 10 bases lay between the germline ends. There are 11 residues in the CDR3. This chain's CDR3 is CSGVGGYGYTF. CDR3 in DNA: TGCAGCGGCGTGGGGGGCTATGGCTACACCTTC.

The V gene is TRBV5-1, the J gene TRBJ1-2; D is uncertain. V lost 4 bases, J lost 6 bases, and 10 bases lay in between. CDR1 is SGHRS and CDR2 is YFSETQ in the germline V gene. The CDR3 spans 12 residues. In DNA, the CDR3 is TGCGCCAGCAGCCCGGATGGGGATGGCTACACCTTC. It translates to CASSPDGDGYTF.

The CDR3 loop reads CAWAGGPYEQYF. In DNA form, the CDR3 reads TGTGCCTGGGCGGGAGGGCCCTACGAGCAGTACTTC. V gene TRBV30 combines with J gene TRBJ2-7, with 9 bases matching TRBD2. The CDR3 sequence is 12 residues long. J was trimmed by 2 bases and V by 5 bases; bases with no gene match: 1. Germline CDR1 and CDR2: GTSNPN and SVGIG (reference sequence).

This clonotype was recorded a few times. This chain uses TRBV20-1 with TRBJ2-1; perhaps TRBD1 as D (6 bases). CDR3 size: 14 residues. Germline V gene lookup returns CDR1 DFQATT and CDR2 SNEGSKA (reference sequence). V lost 3 bases, J lost 10 bases, and 19 bases lay in between. CDR3 region: CSASQLQGYGEQFF. In DNA, the CDR3 is TGCAGTGCTAGCCAACTCCAGGGGTATGGCGAGCAGTTCTTC.

The chain combines TRBV30 with TRBJ1-2; D call uncertain. V was clipped by 8 bases and J by 0 bases, with 13 bases between them. The CDR3 runs 13 residues. Germline assignment: CDR1 GTSNPN and CDR2 SVGIG (reference sequence). CDR3 coding DNA: TGTGCCAGTGTAAAAGGAGCTAACTATGGCTACACCTTC. This sequence encodes CASVKGANYGYTF.

The chain joins TRBV7-8 to TRBJ1-6, with D perhaps TRBD1 (5 bases). This CDR3 is 13 amino acids long. Germline V CDR1 and CDR2: SGHVS, FQNEAQ. Between the trimmed V and J ends, which lost 2 bases and 14 bases, there was a span of 13 bases. The CDR3 here is CASSLHSGRSLHF. CDR3 coding DNA: TGTGCCAGCAGCTTACATTCGGGGCGATCCCTCCACTTT.

Regarding this clonotype: The junction differs from germline at one of its ends, possibly a read error. CDR3 region: CAGRLSGGRYHEQYF. The CDR3 DNA is TGTGCCGGCAGACTTAGCGGGGGAAGATACCACGAGCAGTACTTC. The chain links TRBV27 to TRBJ2-7; 9 positions match TRBD2. Germline CDR1 and CDR2: MNHEY and SMNVEV (reference sequence). The CDR3 consists of 15 residues.

The V call is TRBV11-2, the J call TRBJ1-1, with a possible D match to TRBD1 (5 bases). CDR3 length equals 16 residues. The germline gives CDR1 SGHAT, CDR2 FQNNGV. Trimming took 5 bases from V and 11 from J, leaving 27 bases between them. The CDR3 reads CASSPWQGRRGRLAFF. DNA of the CDR3: TGTGCCAGCAGCCCCTGGCAGGGCAGGAGAGGACGGTTGGCTTTCTTT.

This clonotype was seen a few times. V gene TRBV20-1 combines with J gene TRBJ1-6, with D perhaps TRBD1 (5 bases). Germline values: CDR1 DFQATT, CDR2 SNEGSKA (reference sequence). The V gene lost 0 bases and the J gene lost 5 bases, with 17 bases spanning the gap. The CDR3 runs to 17 residues. This chain's CDR3 is CSARDGVRGPDNSPLHF. CDR3 sequence (DNA): TGCAGTGCTAGAGATGGGGTAAGGGGACCGGATAATTCACCCCTCCACTTT.

This clonotype was found many times. The chain couples TRBV4-1 to TRBJ2-6, with TRBD2 matching over 8 bases. After removal of 3 bases from V and 2 bases from J, the junction contained 12 bases not matched to a gene. The germline gives CDR1 MGHRA, CDR2 YSYEKL. This CDR3 has 19 amino acids. The CDR3 reads CASSQSAGGVRAGANVLTF. The CDR3 coding sequence is TGCGCCAGCAGCCAGTCCGCCGGGGGGGTAAGGGCTGGGGCCAACGTCCTGACTTTC.

Written as DNA, the CDR3 is TGCAGTGCTAGATCCACAGGGATAGCCAAAAACATTCAGTACTTC. Its protein is CSARSTGIAKNIQYF. V usage is TRBV20-1 and J usage is TRBJ2-4, with a possible D match to TRBD1 (6 bases). The germline V gene has CDR1 DFQATT and CDR2 SNEGSKA (reference sequence). This CDR3 comprises 15 residues. Trimming left V 2 bases short and J 0 bases short, with 11 bases between.

The rearrangement uses TRBV7-3 and TRBJ1-1; D is perhaps TRBD1 (6 bases). Trimming removed 2 bases from V and 5 bases from J, with 9 bases in between. The length of the CDR3 is 13 residues. Germline V CDR1 and CDR2: SGHTA, FQGTGA. CDR3 bases: TGTGCCAGCAGCTTATGGGGGGCTACTGAAGCTTTCTTT. Translating it yields CASSLWGATEAFF.

The rearrangement uses TRBV12-3 or TRBV12-4 and TRBJ2-1, with 10 bases matching TRBD2. The J segment lost 9 bases and the V segment lost 2 bases, leaving 13 bases of the junction unmatched. The CDR3 runs 17 residues. CDR3 DNA: TGTGCCAGCAGTTTACTCTCGCTAGCGGGAGTTCTGGGTGAGCAGTTCTTC. Translated: CASSLLSLAGVLGEQFF.

This clonotype turned up a few times. The chain has TRBV6-6 and TRBJ2-5; D possibly uses TRBD1 or TRBD2 (5 bases each). The germline gives CDR1 MNHNY, CDR2 SVGAGI (reference sequence). The ends were cut back, 6 bases at V and 0 bases at J, with 8 bases in the middle. The CDR3 runs to 13 residues. This CDR3 reads CASRSGHQETQYF. CDR3 in DNA: TGTGCCAGCAGGTCGGGACACCAAGAGACCCAGTACTTC.

Comment on this clonotype: A much bigger clone sits one base away, suggesting this may be a read error. The chain recombines TRBV7-2 with TRBJ2-1; D might be TRBD1 or TRBD2, each matching 5 bases. The ends were cut back, 5 bases at V and 8 bases at J, with 22 bases in the middle. Germline CDR1 reads SGHTA; CDR2 reads FQGNSA. The CDR3 sequence is 16 residues long. CDR3 coding DNA: TGTGCCAGCAGCCCCCGGACGAGGGGCATCAGGGATGAGCAGTTCTTC. Protein sequence: CASSPRTRGIRDEQFF.

At least ten counts were recorded for this clonotype. V gene TRBV20-1 combines with J gene TRBJ2-1, with D hard to call. From germline, CDR1 is DFQATT and CDR2 SNEGSKA (reference sequence). The V gene lost 1 base and the J gene lost 9 bases, with 13 bases spanning the gap. The CDR3 covers 13 residues. CDR3 bases: TGCAGTGCTAGAGGGGGTTCCCCTCTTGAGCAGTTCTTC. Protein product: CSARGGSPLEQFF.

This chain links TRBV5-5 with TRBJ2-2; unclear D gene. Trimming removed 4 bases at V and 4 bases at J, with 14 bases between. The CDR3 contains 15 residues. Looked up from germline, CDR1 is SGHKS and CDR2 is YYEKEE (reference sequence). The CDR3 DNA is TGTGCCAGCAGCCCCCGGGCCCAACCCACCGGGGAGCTGTTTTTT. It yields the protein CASSPRAQPTGELFF. The variable domain in full, with the rest retrieved from reference TRBV5-5 and TRBJ2-2, is DAGVTQSPTHLIKTRGQQVTLRCSPISGHKSVSWYQQVLGQGPQFIFQYYEKEERGRGNFPDRFSARQFPNYSSELNVNALLLGDSALYLCASSPRAQPTGELFFGEGSRLTVL.

The V and J genes are TRBV2 and TRBJ2-3; 7 bases align to TRBD1. The length of the CDR3 is 14 residues. CDR1 and CDR2 from the germline V gene are SNHLY and FYNNEI. Germline trimming cut 8 bases from V and 1 base from J; bases unmatched to any gene: 6. In DNA, the CDR3 is TGTGCCAGCGGTAGACAGGGCCGCACAGATACGCAGTATTTT. It is translated as CASGRQGRTDTQYF.

This clonotype was counted ten times or more. The chain links TRBV12-3 or TRBV12-4 to TRBJ1-6; D ambiguous. CDR3 length equals 13 residues. Trimming pared 2 bases from V and 9 bases from J, leaving 8 bases between. The CDR3 DNA reads TGTGCCAGCAGTTTACGCATTGGTTCACCCCTCCACTTT. It codes for CASSLRIGSPLHF.